Shown below are 3 T cell receptor beta chains from a single sample sequenced in a study of T cells in localized non-small cell lung cancer. Assay used: immunoSEQ multiplex PCR; TCRdb lists only in-frame clones, some missing. The sample shows 40,000 or so clones, around 81% of them seen only once. The source was peripheral blood mononuclear cells, collected before any cancer treatment. Receptors originate from a male donor at least 60 years old with stage II lung adenocarcinoma.

The rearrangement joins TRBV2 to TRBJ1-2; possible D gene TRBD1, 6 bases. The germline CDR1 and CDR2 sequences are SNHLY and FYNNEI. The CDR3 has 17 residues. V was clipped by 6 bases and J by 2 bases, with 22 bases between them. The CDR3 DNA follows: TGTGCCAGCAGACCTATGGAGGGGGGGGGAGTAAACTATGGCTACACCTTC. It encodes CASRPMEGGGVNYGYTF.

The genes are TRBV5-1 and TRBJ2-7; 11 positions match TRBD1. The ends lost 1 base at V and 5 bases at J; junction bases unmatched: 2. CDR3 size: 14 residues. Looked up from germline, CDR1 is SGHRS and CDR2 is YFSETQ. The CDR3 protein is CASSLWTGGDEQYF. DNA of the CDR3: TGCGCCAGCAGCTTGTGGACAGGGGGCGACGAGCAGTACTTC. Full variable domain (remainder filled in from reference TRBV5-1 and TRBJ2-7): KAGVTQTPRYLIKTRGQQVTLSCSPISGHRSVSWYQQTPGQGLQFLFEYFSETQRNKGNFPGRFSGRQFSNSRSEMNVSTLELGDSALYLCASSLWTGGDEQYFGPGTRLTVT.

The J gene is TRBJ2-1, the V gene TRBV6-5; possibly TRBD1 for D (5 bases). The CDR3 totals 16 residues. The V gene lost 0 bases and the J gene lost 3 bases, with 12 bases spanning the gap. Per the germline V gene, CDR1 is MNHEY and CDR2 is SVGAGI. The DNA for the CDR3 is TGTGCCAGCAGTTACTCGAAACAGGACAACTACAATGAGCAGTTCTTC. Translating it yields CASSYSKQDNYNEQFF.